This paragraph covers one T cell receptor beta chain sequence. This entry comes from a study of CXCR3-negative and CXCR3-positive naive CD8 T cells. Germline V lookup: CDR1 MNHEY, CDR2 SVGAGI. The CDR3 is 14 residues long. With UMI labels, 5' RACE was used to prepare the TRB cDNA libraries. TCRdb reworked the 5' RACE reads into one entry per CDR3 protein, no DNA. In total, the table holds roughly 70,000 distinct CDR3 sequences. Specimen: naive CXCR3- CD8+ T cells from blood. The subset was: CD45RO-CCR7+CD27+CD95- naive CD8+ T cells lacking CXCR3 (TNR3-). The gene calls are TRBV6-5 and TRBJ1-3. The sequence was collected from a human donor in good health. Some clones in this sample may be carry-over from other donors' samples. CDR3 sequence reads: CASSLTGPGNTIYF.